These 25 T cell receptor beta chains were sequenced from one sample in a study of blood T cell repertoires in COVID-19. The assay was immunoSEQ multiplex PCR, and TCRdb's table has in-frame clones only and misses some. The table shows around 180,000 clones, with about nine tenths occurring only once. The specimen was peripheral blood. The receptors come from a man in his 70s with active or convalescent COVID-19.

The rearrangement joins TRBV19 to TRBJ1-3; possibly TRBD1 for D (6 bases). The length of the CDR3 is 15 residues. Germline V CDR1 and CDR2: LNHDA, SQIVND (reference sequence). Between the trimmed V and J ends, which lost 5 bases and 0 bases, there was a span of 11 bases. In DNA form, the CDR3 reads TGTGCCAGTAGTCCCAGACAGGCCTCTGGAAACACCATATATTTT. Translated, it gives CASSPRQASGNTIYF. The entire variable domain, with the rest obtained from reference TRBV19 and TRBJ1-3, is as follows: DGGITQSPKYLFRKEGQNVTLSCEQNLNHDAMYWYRQDPGQGLRLIYYSQIVNDFQKGDIAEGYSVSREKKESFPLTVTSAQKNPTAFYLCASSPRQASGNTIYFGEGSWLTVV.

V gene TRBV7-2 combines with J gene TRBJ2-1; 10 nucleotides line up with TRBD2. From germline, CDR1 is SGHTA and CDR2 FQGNSA. This CDR3 has 18 amino acids. The junction had 10 bases not matched to a gene; V was cut back by 5 bases and J by 0 bases. The CDR3 protein is CASSPLKAGGSSYNEQFF. In DNA, the CDR3 is TGTGCCAGCAGCCCCCTAAAAGCGGGAGGGAGCTCCTACAATGAGCAGTTCTTC. Complete variable domain (other parts from reference TRBV7-2 and TRBJ2-1): GAGVSQSPSNKVTEKGKDVELRCDPISGHTALYWYRQSLGQGLEFLIYFQGNSAPDKSGLPSDRFSAERTGGSVSTLTIQRTQQEDSAVYLCASSPLKAGGSSYNEQFFGPGTRLTVL.

V is TRBV7-9 and J is TRBJ2-7, with D tentatively TRBD2 (6 bases). The CDR3 contains 14 residues. Trimming shortened V by 3 bases and J by 2 bases, and 11 bases separated the two germline ends. Germline V gene lookup returns CDR1 SEHNR and CDR2 FQNEAQ (reference sequence). In nucleotides, the CDR3 is TGTGCCAGCAGCTTCGGGGGACGGACCTACGAGCAGTACTTC. Translated, it gives CASSFGGRTYEQYF.

The rearrangement uses TRBV7-6 and TRBJ2-1; 9 bases are shared with TRBD2. The V and J ends lost 2 bases and 6 bases, in that order; junction bases with no gene match: 11. The CDR3 has 17 residues. CDR1 SGHVS and CDR2 FNYEAQ come from the germline V gene. The CDR3 reads CASSLIRAGGLSNEQFF. CDR3 sequence (DNA): TGTGCCAGCAGCTTAATCCGGGCGGGGGGGCTATCCAATGAGCAGTTCTTC.

The V and J genes are TRBV28 and TRBJ2-2; tentative D call: TRBD2 (6 bases). Germline CDR1 reads MDHEN; CDR2 reads SYDVKM. The CDR3 contains 14 residues. V lost 5 bases and J lost 7, with 14 bases in between. The CDR3 here is CASSPWETSGELFF. CDR3 in DNA: TGTGCCAGCAGTCCCTGGGAGACTAGCGGGGAGCTGTTTTTT.

This clone was picked up one time. The chain uses TRBV20-1 and TRBJ1-1; D call uncertain. Trimming shortened V by 3 bases and J by 1 base, and 12 bases separated the two germline ends. Germline loops: CDR1 DFQATT, CDR2 SNEGSKA (reference sequence). This CDR3 contains 14 residues. CDR3 coding DNA: TGCAGTGCTAGTGCTCTACTAGCGAACACTGAAGCTTTCTTT. Protein sequence: CSASALLANTEAFF.

This chain joins TRBV27 and TRBJ2-7, with 10 bases that match TRBD1. Per the germline V gene, CDR1 is MNHEY and CDR2 is SMNVEV (reference sequence). The CDR3 sequence is 14 residues long. The V and J ends lost 5 bases and 3 bases, in that order; junction bases with no gene match: 4. CDR3 nucleotide sequence: TGTGCCAGCAGTACCGGGACAGGGGACTACGAGCAGTACTTC. Residues: CASSTGTGDYEQYF.

This clone has only a few counts. V gene TRBV7-2 combines with J gene TRBJ2-3; 8 bases line up with TRBD2. V shed 5 bases and J 0 bases; nucleotides not matched to a gene: 13. Germline loops: CDR1 SGHTA, CDR2 FQGNSA. This CDR3 is built from 18 residues. CDR3 sequence (DNA): TGTGCCAGCAGCCTACTCCTGAGCGGGAGCGCTAGCACAGATACGCAGTATTTT. This encodes CASSLLLSGSASTDTQYF.

The chain uses TRBV6-1 and TRBJ1-2, with TRBD1 matching over 9 bases. Unmatched junction bases numbered 17, after V lost 4 bases and J lost 8 bases. The CDR3 contains 17 residues. Germline CDR1 is MNHNS and CDR2 is SASEGT. The DNA for the CDR3 is TGTGCCAGCAGTGGGTTTCTGGGGGACAGGGCTGGAGGGGGCTACACCTTC. As protein: CASSGFLGDRAGGGYTF.

This sequence joins TRBV6-1 and TRBJ1-4; perhaps TRBD1 as D (5 bases). The V gene's germline CDR1 is MNHNS and CDR2 SASEGT. The V gene lost 2 bases and the J gene lost 6 bases, with 13 bases spanning the gap. CDR3 length equals 15 residues. CDR3 amino acids: CASSEQGQRHEKLFF. In DNA, the CDR3 is TGTGCCAGCAGTGAACAGGGCCAAAGGCATGAAAAACTGTTTTTT.

There are a few counts of this clone. The V and J genes are TRBV18 and TRBJ1-5, with no clear D. The germline V gene encodes CDR1 KGHSH and CDR2 LQKENI. The V end lost 3 bases, the J end lost 2 bases, and 11 bases lay between the germline ends. The CDR3 has 15 residues. The DNA for the CDR3 is TGTGCCAGCTCACCGTGGGGAGAGGGCAATCAGCCCCAGCATTTT. It yields the protein CASSPWGEGNQPQHF.

The chain carries TRBV7-2 and TRBJ2-7, with 11 positions matching TRBD2. Germline V CDR1 and CDR2: SGHTA, FQGNSA. V trimming: 4 bases; J trimming: 0 bases; junction bases outside the gene matches: 5. The CDR3 is 16 amino acids. The CDR3, as DNA: TGTGCCAGCAGCTCTCGACTAGCGGGGCGCTCCTACGAGCAGTACTTC. Translation gives CASSSRLAGRSYEQYF. The full variable domain, its missing parts supplied by reference TRBV7-2 and TRBJ2-7, is GAGVSQSPSNKVTEKGKDVELRCDPISGHTALYWYRQSLGQGLEFLIYFQGNSAPDKSGLPSDRFSAERTGGSVSTLTIQRTQQEDSAVYLCASSSRLAGRSYEQYFGPGTRLTVT.

The J gene is TRBJ2-3, the V gene TRBV28; 8 nucleotides agree with TRBD1. V shed 1 base and J 4 bases; nucleotides not matched to a gene: 7. The CDR3 is 16 residues long. Germline V gene data show CDR1 as MDHEN and CDR2 as SYDVKM. The CDR3 region is CASSLYRGLVADTQYF. The CDR3 region has the DNA TGTGCCAGCAGTTTATACAGGGGGTTGGTTGCAGATACGCAGTATTTT.

V gene TRBV9 combines with J gene TRBJ1-2; D not resolved. The CDR3 consists of 19 residues. The germline V gene has CDR1 SGDLS and CDR2 YYNGEE. V lost 3 bases and J lost 4, with 28 bases in between. CDR3 residues: CASSARGGPQGFSSYGYTF. CDR3 sequence (DNA): TGTGCCAGCAGCGCCCGGGGAGGACCCCAAGGTTTTTCCTCCTATGGCTACACCTTC. The full variable domain, in which reference TRBV9 and TRBJ1-2 provide the parts outside the CDR3, is DSGVTQTPKHLITATGQRVTLRCSPRSGDLSVYWYQQSLDQGLQFLIQYYNGEERAKGNILERFSAQQFPDLHSELNLSSLELGDSALYFCASSARGGPQGFSSYGYTFGSGTRLTVV.

V usage is TRBV2 and J usage is TRBJ1-2; D is unclear. CDR1 is SNHLY and CDR2 is FYNNEI in the germline V gene. With 2 bases removed from V and 7 bases from J, the gap between germline ends came to 8 bases. The CDR3 totals 12 residues. The CDR3 bases are TGTGCCAGCAGTGAAAGAGGGTTTGGCTACACCTTC. It translates to CASSERGFGYTF.

This clone has a handful of counts. The chain carries TRBV5-1 and TRBJ2-2, with TRBD2 matching over 9 bases. This CDR3 comprises 15 residues. CDR1 is SGHRS and CDR2 is YFSETQ in the germline V gene. Trimming cost V 1 base and J 6 bases; bases outside gene matches: 4. DNA for the CDR3: TGCGCCAGCAGCTTGACTAGCGGGTCCGCCGGGGAGCTGTTTTTT. Amino acid sequence: CASSLTSGSAGELFF.

The chain recombines TRBV18 with TRBJ1-2; 7 bases align to TRBD1. The germline V gene has CDR1 KGHSH and CDR2 LQKENI. This CDR3 has 16 amino acids. V lost 3 bases and J lost 8; bases outside the gene matches: 15. This chain's CDR3 is CASSPQRGRDRVGYTF. The CDR3 coding sequence is TGTGCCAGCTCACCCCAACGGGGTAGAGACAGGGTCGGCTACACCTTC.

The genes are TRBV5-1 and TRBJ2-2; TRBD1 agrees at 7 bases. This CDR3 spans 14 amino acids. From germline, CDR1 is SGHRS and CDR2 YFSETQ. V was pared by 5 bases and J by 4 bases, with 5 bases of the junction left unmatched. The CDR3 sequence is CASSSWDSTGELFF. CDR3 bases: TGCGCCAGCAGTTCATGGGACAGCACCGGGGAGCTGTTTTTT.

This chain joins TRBV5-1 and TRBJ2-3, with 8 positions matching TRBD1. The CDR3 totals 16 residues. V dropped 5 bases and J dropped 2; count of bases not matched to a gene: 10. The germline gives CDR1 SGHRS, CDR2 YFSETQ. Written as DNA, the CDR3 is TGCGCCAGCAGTTTCCCACCGGGACAGGCCACAGATACGCAGTATTTT. It encodes CASSFPPGQATDTQYF. Variable domain in full (rest from reference TRBV5-1 and TRBJ2-3): KAGVTQTPRYLIKTRGQQVTLSCSPISGHRSVSWYQQTPGQGLQFLFEYFSETQRNKGNFPGRFSGRQFSNSRSEMNVSTLELGDSALYLCASSFPPGQATDTQYFGPGTRLTVL.

V is TRBV29-1 and J is TRBJ2-7; 10 positions match TRBD2. V was pared by 7 bases and J by 2 bases, with 5 bases of the junction left unmatched. Germline V gene lookup returns CDR1 SQVTM and CDR2 ANQGSEA. The CDR3 length is 13 residues. The DNA of the CDR3 is TGCAGCGCCGGGACTAGCGATACCTACGAGCAGTACTTC. Protein product: CSAGTSDTYEQYF.

This clone showed up just once. The rearrangement joins TRBV6-6 to TRBJ2-7; D possibly corresponds to TRBD2 (6 bases). Per the germline V gene, CDR1 is MNHNY and CDR2 is SVGAGI (reference sequence). Trimming shortened V by 5 bases and J by 0 bases, and 20 bases separated the two germline ends. CDR3 length: 17 residues. The CDR3 DNA reads TGTGCCAGCAGTCTGAGCCCGGGAGCCAGGAGCTCCTACGAGCAGTACTTC. This encodes CASSLSPGARSSYEQYF.

The V gene is TRBV11-2, the J gene TRBJ1-3; D possibly corresponds to TRBD1 (5 bases). The germline gives CDR1 SGHAT, CDR2 FQNNGV. This CDR3 is built from 14 residues. Trimming removed 1 base from V and 4 bases from J, with 8 bases in between. This CDR3 is CASSLGGVGNTIYF. DNA for the CDR3: TGTGCCAGCAGCTTAGGGGGGGTCGGAAACACCATATATTTT.

The V gene is TRBV28, the J gene TRBJ1-5; D is undetermined. Trimming took 4 bases from V and 3 from J, leaving 13 bases between them. CDR3 size: 15 residues. The V gene's germline CDR1 is MDHEN and CDR2 SYDVKM. The CDR3 sequence is CASSSGGHNNQPQHF. CDR3 bases: TGTGCCAGCAGTTCAGGCGGGCACAACAATCAGCCCCAGCATTTT. The whole variable domain, remainder taken from reference TRBV28 and TRBJ1-5, is DVKVTQSSRYLVKRTGEKVFLECVQDMDHENMFWYRQDPGLGLRLIYFSYDVKMKEKGDIPEGYSVSREKKERFSLILESASTNQTSMYLCASSSGGHNNQPQHFGDGTRLSIL.

The chain uses TRBV5-1 and TRBJ2-2; 8 bases fit TRBD2. The V and J ends lost 0 bases and 4 bases, in that order; junction bases with no gene match: 5. CDR1 SGHRS and CDR2 YFSETQ come from the germline V gene. The CDR3 spans 16 residues. The CDR3 DNA reads as TGCGCCAGCAGCTTGGTTGCGGGAGGTGGCACCGGGGAGCTGTTTTTT. This sequence encodes CASSLVAGGGTGELFF.

The rearrangement links TRBV27 to TRBJ1-5; D remains unclear. Trimming removed 3 bases at V and 3 bases at J, with 15 bases between. The V gene's germline CDR1 is MNHEY and CDR2 SMNVEV (reference sequence). This CDR3 region has 16 residues. CDR3 nucleotide sequence: TGTGCCAGCAGTTTTTCCTGGACCGGGAACAATCAGCCCCAGCATTTT. Its translation is CASSFSWTGNNQPQHF.